The source of this TCR beta chain is a study of T cells in Graves' hyperthyroidism and ophthalmopathy (dated by TCRdb to 2018 to 2020). Some background on the complete study: Peripheral blood samples were taken at initial diagnosis, before any treatment was given. TCR V-J signatures able to tell the groups apart were searched for in a discovery cohort of some 97 patients, of whom roughly 42 had Graves' ophthalmopathy and about 55 had stable Graves' hyperthyroidism. An independent validation cohort of around 20 hyperthyroidism patients and approximately 16 patients who later progressed to ophthalmopathy tested prospective prediction of ophthalmopathy. The roughly 100 discovery patients were randomly divided into training and test sets at a 7:3 ratio. In six Graves' hyperthyroidism patients, the study also compared T-cell repertoires from thyroid tissue with T-cell repertoires from blood. Once sampling was done, hyperthyroidism patients were given methimazole at a starting dose of 30 mg daily, whereas ophthalmopathy patients were given high-dose intravenous methylprednisolone. The paper reports TCR Vbeta CDR3 sequencing of some 140 peripheral blood samples: approximately 41 ophthalmopathy, under 80 hyperthyroidism and around 17 progressor patients. Summary of the overall study and its limitations: In validation, the model predicted progression to ophthalmopathy with just under 71% sensitivity and less than 75% specificity, a median of around six months before onset. In cross-validation, a model built on a 13 V-J signature told ophthalmopathy apart from stable hyperthyroidism with less than 90% sensitivity and about 81% specificity, and in testing the same model reached 80%/75%. Sample size was not statistically predetermined, and blinding of investigators to group allocation was not performed. Most expanded thyroid clonotypes (frequency above 0.001) were also found in blood, which suggests that blood repertoires may mirror thyroid immune responses.

V is cut back by 3 bases and J by 5 bases, with 12 bases in the junction unmatched. From cysteine to phenylalanine, the CDR3 is 18 amino acids long. Here the CDR3 DNA is all that survives: 54 bases in frame from base 1. The germline V gene gives CDR1 as KGHSH and CDR2 as LQKENI. A patient counted as having stable Graves' hyperthyroidism if no progression to ophthalmopathy occurred over 18 months of follow-up. Hyperthyroidism patients were newly diagnosed, had a disease duration of under 2 months, and were aged 18 to 65 years. Any patient with an uncontrolled infection, another autoimmune disease, pregnancy or lactation was excluded. Diagnoses were established on the basis of clinical symptoms, serum thyroxine and TRAb, thyroid ultrasound, and orbital computed tomography. Ficoll-Paque density gradient centrifugation was used to isolate PBMCs from about 10 ml of fresh peripheral blood. Trizol reagent was used to extract total RNA, and RNA quality was then checked on an Agilent 2100 Bioanalyzer.

This clonotype was detected many times. The specificity of this receptor is unknown. Base-call qualities are not available, and no considerably larger clone is one nucleotide away. The TCR beta CDR3 regions were amplified from the RNA transcripts. For the first round of RT-PCR on the TCR CDR3, the HTBI primer set was used together with the Qiagen OneStep RT-PCR kit. The libraries were constructed in a second round of multiplex PCR and then size-selected and purified. Paired-end sequencing of the libraries was performed with 100 bp reads on an Illumina HiSeq2000. In the paper's pipeline: Raw data were processed with SOAPnuke, discarding reads with adapters, uncalled bases, mean Phred below 15, or no exact constant-primer or identifier match. COPE v1.2.5 was used to merge the high-quality paired reads, and each unique nucleotide sequence was defined as a clonotype. MiTCR v1.1 was used to align the clonotypes against IMGT TRBV, TRBD and TRBJ reference segments. The analysis included only V-J combinations with a frequency above 0.0001, which together covered around 99% of the repertoires. A TCS score was defined as the ratio between F50 (clonal expansion) and ExV (chaos), using BLOSUM62-based TCRdist between CDR3 peptides within each V-J. Welch's t-statistics and random forest reduced fewer than 600 V-J features to 13, which were used in a naive Bayes classifier (R e1071). TCRdb reanalyzed the raw reads on its own, using fastp at Q25 for trimming and MiXCR for clone calling, and kept in-frame beta chains. Entries are consolidated by CDR3 protein sequence, retaining the most common genes and DNA. In this record, the V and J calls reflect TCRdb's handling and not the investigators' own analysis. In this sample the table shows about 340,000 distinct CDR3 sequences, 21% of which occur a single time. 50% of the sample comes from the top ten.

The chain is encoded by TRBV18 joined to TRBJ2-1, and 11 bases in between align with TRBD1. The sequence was collected from a woman in her fifties or sixties with Graves' hyperthyroidism. The specimen was blood. The CDR3 region reads CASSPPYTGTGGDNEQFF. The bases are TGTGCCAGCTCACCCCCTTATACCGGGACAGGGGGGGACAATGAGCAGTTCTTC. Supplemented by the reference TRBV18 and TRBJ2-1 proteins around the CDR3, the complete variable domain is NAGVMQNPRHLVRRRGQEARLRCSPMKGHSHVYWYRQLPEEGLKFMVYLQKENIIDESGMPKERFSAEFPKEGPSILRIQQVVRGDSAAYFCASSPPYTGTGGDNEQFFGPGTRLTVL.